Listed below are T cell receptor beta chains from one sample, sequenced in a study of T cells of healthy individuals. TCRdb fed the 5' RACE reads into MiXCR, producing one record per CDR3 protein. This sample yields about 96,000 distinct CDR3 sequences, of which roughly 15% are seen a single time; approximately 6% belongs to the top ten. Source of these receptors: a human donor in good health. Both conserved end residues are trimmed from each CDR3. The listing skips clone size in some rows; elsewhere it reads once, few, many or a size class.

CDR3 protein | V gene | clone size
ASSQGQDAYEQY | TRBV7-9 | few
ASSPGQTLHEQF | TRBV7-9 | -
ASSLGGLAAVPDTQY | TRBV28 | -
ASLEGANYGYT | TRBV18 | -
SVTRGNEQF | TRBV29-1 | few
ASSLGSSGLAGPYEQY | TRBV5-4 | many
ASSQELRGGFETQY | TRBV4-3 | once
AIRASGGSTDTQY | TRBV10-3 | -
AISEVRDRGNGNTIY | TRBV10-3 | few
AIRGQGEGSGEQY | TRBV10-3 | few
SVATGETQY | TRBV29-1 | few
ASRQAGRNTGELF | TRBV5-1 | -
SAETSGNTGELF | TRBV29-1 | few
ASRLGTLGADTQY | TRBV11-2 | -
ASSHSRQGQNIQY | TRBV3-1 | few
ASSRSNQPQH | TRBV6-2/TRBV6-3 | -
ASSLSSGAGGELF | TRBV7-9 | -
ASSFSGVPSYNEQF | TRBV5-6 | -
ASSQRGALYEQY | TRBV6-2/TRBV6-3 | -
ASKSRQANVLT | TRBV25-1 | few
ASSYGGTDTQY | TRBV6-5 | -
ASSFFGANGLNNEQF | TRBV28 | -
SVIPGLADYEQY | TRBV20-1 | many
ATKAYDTQY | TRBV24-1 | few
ASSGGQLNTEAF | TRBV5-1 | -
ASIDSRGGNQPQH | TRBV5-6 | -
ASSQDRLGGRYNEQF | TRBV4-2 | many
ASSEGTGTYTGELF | TRBV2 | few
ASSLDSYWGGSDEQY | TRBV7-9 | -
ASSLSGARGYGYT | TRBV27 | -
ASSLASQYGYT | TRBV7-2 | many
ASSAYQNTEAF | TRBV27 | once
ASSEVGRGYT | TRBV6-1 | many
ASTLRGANLAKNIQY | TRBV28 | few
ASSPRLQGTPSYEQY | TRBV7-8 | -
ASSQGASNTGELF | TRBV27 | few
ASSPGLAGRSYNEQF | TRBV5-1 | -
SANPTGDTEAF | TRBV20-1 | -
SAQRGGPYNEQF | TRBV20-1 | many
SASDIGGNQPQH | TRBV20-1 | many
ASSWRTGDAGELF | TRBV6-1 | -
SARVPWGDRLYEQF | TRBV20-1 | -
ASGGRVETGELF | TRBV9 | -
ASSPSGGEETQY | TRBV7-3 | -
ASSYALDRGETQY | TRBV6-6 | -
ASSEDRGEAF | TRBV2 | many
ATSTGGTVQPQH | TRBV19 | many
ASSIRDRLYEQY | TRBV5-1 | -
ASSLMGLAGASYEQY | TRBV12-3/TRBV12-4 | many
ASSGGLAGVDTQY | TRBV2 | few
ASSQDGPKYEQY | TRBV21-1 | -
ASSTVPPGSGGYT | TRBV6-5 | -
ASSTGQGMGGYT | TRBV5-1 | few
ASSLPGTGEKLF | TRBV5-1 | many
ASSLVVGSVGTEAF | TRBV7-8 | -
ASSLVPGRQETQY | TRBV5-5 | few
ASSQDWTMPNNEQF | TRBV4-3 | -
ASSNNRAHGYT | TRBV12-3/TRBV12-4 | few
AISGTGVGLPQH | TRBV10-3 | few